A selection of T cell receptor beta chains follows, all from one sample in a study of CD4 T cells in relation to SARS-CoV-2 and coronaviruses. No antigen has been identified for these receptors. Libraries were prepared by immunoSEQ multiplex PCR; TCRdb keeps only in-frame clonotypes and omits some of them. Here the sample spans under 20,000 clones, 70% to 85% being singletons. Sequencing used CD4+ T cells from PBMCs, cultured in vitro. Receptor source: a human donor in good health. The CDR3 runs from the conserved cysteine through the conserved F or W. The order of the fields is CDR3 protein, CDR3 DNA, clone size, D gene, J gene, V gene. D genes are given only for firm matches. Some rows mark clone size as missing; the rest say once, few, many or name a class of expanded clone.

CDR3: CASTYGLAGAQETQYF
DNA: TGCGCCAGCACCTACGGACTAGCGGGGGCACAAGAGACCCAGTACTTC
size: -
D: TRBD2
J: TRBJ2-5
V: TRBV5-1

CDR3: CASSSAGGDNEKLFF
DNA: TGTGCCAGCAGCTCCGCAGGGGGCGATAATGAAAAACTGTTTTTT
size: -
D: TRBD1
J: TRBJ1-4
V: TRBV7-2

CDR3: CASSDRTGNQETQYF
DNA: TGTGCCAGCAGTGATAGGACAGGCAATCAAGAGACCCAGTACTTC
size: -
D: TRBD1
J: TRBJ2-5
V: TRBV2

CDR3: CASSPGQGATAFF
DNA: TGTGCCAGCAGTCCCGGACAGGGGGCGACTGCTTTCTTT
size: -
D: TRBD1
J: TRBJ1-1
V: TRBV6-5

CDR3: CASSAGQTYEQYF
DNA: TGTGCCAGCAGCGCCGGACAAACCTACGAGCAGTACTTC
size: few
D: -
J: TRBJ2-7
V: TRBV11-2

CDR3: CASSPHRGGEKLFF
DNA: TGTGCCAGCAGTCCTCACAGGGGTGGGGAAAAACTGTTTTTT
size: -
D: TRBD1
J: TRBJ1-4
V: TRBV27

CDR3: CASSQERGTAFF
DNA: TGTGCCAGCAGCCAAGAACGGGGAACGGCTTTCTTT
size: -
D: -
J: TRBJ1-1
V: TRBV3-1/TRBV3-2

CDR3: CASGLSGRGLLAGHYEQYF
DNA: TGTGCTAGTGGTTTGTCCGGCCGGGGGTTGCTAGCGGGGCACTACGAGCAGTACTTC
size: few
D: TRBD2
J: TRBJ2-7
V: TRBV12-5

CDR3: CASSSPPPSGTEYF
DNA: TGTGCCAGCAGCTCGCCCCCCCCTAGCGGGACGGAGTATTTT
size: -
D: TRBD2
J: TRBJ2-3
V: TRBV5-8

CDR3: CSVDGWGDGYTF
DNA: TGCAGCGTTGATGGTTGGGGGGATGGCTACACCTTC
size: -
D: -
J: TRBJ1-2
V: TRBV29-1

CDR3: CASSPGIVWEQYF
DNA: TGTGCCAGCAGCCCGGGAATAGTTTGGGAGCAGTACTTC
size: -
D: -
J: TRBJ2-7
V: TRBV7-2

CDR3: CASSSDRGQGKALRGYGYTF
DNA: TGCGCCAGCAGCTCCGACAGAGGACAGGGGAAGGCTCTACGTGGATATGGCTACACCTTC
size: -
D: TRBD1
J: TRBJ1-2
V: TRBV5-1

CDR3: CASSYSKAGDLYEQYF
DNA: TGTGCCAGCAGTTACTCGAAGGCGGGGGACCTCTACGAGCAGTACTTC
size: -
D: TRBD2
J: TRBJ2-7
V: TRBV6-5

CDR3: CASSAPGSLGEKLFF
DNA: TGTGCCAGCAGCGCCCCGGGCAGCCTAGGTGAAAAACTGTTTTTT
size: -
D: -
J: TRBJ1-4
V: TRBV9

CDR3: CASMWDSQGEAFF
DNA: TGTGCCAGCATGTGGGACAGTCAGGGTGAAGCTTTCTTT
size: -
D: TRBD1
J: TRBJ1-1
V: TRBV2

CDR3: CASSRGGDGAYEQYF
DNA: TGTGCCAGCAGCCGGGGGGGAGACGGAGCCTACGAGCAGTACTTC
size: -
D: TRBD2
J: TRBJ2-7
V: TRBV7-9

CDR3: CAWGGDGSSYEQYF
DNA: TGTGCCTGGGGGGGGGACGGAAGCTCCTACGAGCAGTACTTC
size: -
D: TRBD2
J: TRBJ2-7
V: TRBV30

CDR3: CASSLAGENTEAFF
DNA: TGTGCCAGCAGCTTGGCGGGGGAGAACACTGAAGCTTTCTTT
size: -
D: -
J: TRBJ1-1
V: TRBV7-2

CDR3: CASSEALVGRQLFF
DNA: TGTGCCAGCAGTGAAGCGCTGGTGGGGCGACAACTGTTTTTT
size: -
D: -
J: TRBJ1-4
V: TRBV6-1

CDR3: CASSAGLGEQYF
DNA: TGCGCCAGCAGCGCCGGACTAGGGGAGCAGTACTTC
size: -
D: TRBD2
J: TRBJ2-7
V: TRBV10-2

CDR3: CASSVGPGLASYNEQFF
DNA: TGTGCCAGCAGCGTAGGCCCGGGACTAGCTTCCTACAATGAGCAGTTCTTC
size: -
D: TRBD2
J: TRBJ2-1
V: TRBV9

CDR3: CASSLATQGEAFF
DNA: TGTGCCAGCAGCCTCGCAACACAGGGAGAAGCTTTCTTT
size: -
D: -
J: TRBJ1-1
V: TRBV7-9

CDR3: CASSKEGPGANVLTF
DNA: TGTGCCAGCAGCAAGGAAGGTCCTGGGGCCAACGTCCTGACTTTC
size: -
D: -
J: TRBJ2-6
V: TRBV7-8

CDR3: CASSAAGTMNTEAFF
DNA: TGTGCCAGCAGCGCGGCGGGGACCATGAACACTGAAGCTTTCTTT
size: -
D: -
J: TRBJ1-1
V: TRBV7-9

CDR3: CASSAGQGLFSEAFF
DNA: TGTGCCAGCAGCGCTGGACAGGGGCTATTTTCTGAAGCTTTCTTT
size: -
D: TRBD1
J: TRBJ1-1
V: TRBV11-3

CDR3: CASSQRVSEKLFF
DNA: TGCGCCAGCAGCCAACGAGTCAGTGAAAAACTGTTTTTT
size: -
D: -
J: TRBJ1-4
V: TRBV4-3

CDR3: CASSYGGTEWEQYF
DNA: TGTGCCAGCAGTTACGGGGGGACGGAGTGGGAGCAGTACTTC
size: -
D: -
J: TRBJ2-7
V: TRBV6-5

CDR3: CASSYGGSTDTQYF
DNA: TGTGCCAGCAGTTACGGCGGAAGCACAGATACGCAGTATTTT
size: -
D: -
J: TRBJ2-3
V: TRBV6-5

CDR3: CASSFSASTDTQYF
DNA: TGTGCCAGCAGTTTCTCGGCTAGCACAGATACGCAGTATTTT
size: -
D: -
J: TRBJ2-3
V: TRBV6-5

CDR3: CASSLVGLAGATGELFF
DNA: TGTGCCAGCAGCCTAGTAGGACTAGCGGGGGCCACCGGGGAGCTGTTTTTT
size: -
D: TRBD2
J: TRBJ2-2
V: TRBV3-1/TRBV3-2

CDR3: CASSGGGLVGLYNEQFF
DNA: TGTGCCAGCAGTGGTGGAGGACTAGTGGGCCTCTACAATGAGCAGTTCTTC
size: -
D: TRBD2
J: TRBJ2-1
V: TRBV2

CDR3: CASSSRDGHSSNQPQHF
DNA: TGTGCCAGCAGCTCTCGGGACGGACACTCGAGCAATCAGCCCCAGCATTTT
size: -
D: -
J: TRBJ1-5
V: TRBV7-8

CDR3: CASSPPVAASDTQYF
DNA: TGTGCCAGCAGCCCTCCAGTGGCCGCCTCGGATACGCAGTATTTT
size: -
D: -
J: TRBJ2-3
V: TRBV7-2

CDR3: CASSKRKAVGNGYTF
DNA: TGTGCCAGCAGCAAACGGAAGGCAGTGGGGAATGGCTACACCTTC
size: -
D: -
J: TRBJ1-2
V: TRBV21-1

CDR3: CASSLEGTLETQYF
DNA: TGCGCCAGCAGCTTGGAAGGGACCCTAGAGACCCAGTACTTC
size: once
D: -
J: TRBJ2-5
V: TRBV5-1

CDR3: CASRNQGNSPLHF
DNA: TGTGCCAGTAGGAACCAGGGGAATTCACCCCTCCACTTT
size: few
D: -
J: TRBJ1-6
V: TRBV19

CDR3: CAIRPSGRDSPLHF
DNA: TGTGCCATCAGGCCTAGCGGGCGGGATTCACCCCTCCACTTT
size: -
D: -
J: TRBJ1-6
V: TRBV10-3